This T cell receptor beta chain was documented in a study of long-term antiretroviral therapy in people with HIV. Assay version v3.0 of immunoSEQ was used, and it was run at survey level. Data came from immunoSEQ multiplex PCR; TCRdb stores just in-frame clones and leaves some out. The sample lists about 36,000 clones, roughly four fifths occurring once. The CDR3 has 14 amino acids. Germline CDR1 is SGHVS and CDR2 is FQNEAQ. Trimming stripped 4 bases from V and 0 bases from J, with 8 bases between. The chain has TRBV7-8 and TRBJ2-3, with D possibly being TRBD2 (5 bases). This TCR was recovered from a young man with HIV. Specimen: unsorted PBMCs, collected 0.6 years after starting antiretroviral therapy. CDR3 DNA sequence: TGTGCCAGCAGCTACTGGACTAGCACAGATACGCAGTATTTT. As protein: CASSYWTSTDTQYF.